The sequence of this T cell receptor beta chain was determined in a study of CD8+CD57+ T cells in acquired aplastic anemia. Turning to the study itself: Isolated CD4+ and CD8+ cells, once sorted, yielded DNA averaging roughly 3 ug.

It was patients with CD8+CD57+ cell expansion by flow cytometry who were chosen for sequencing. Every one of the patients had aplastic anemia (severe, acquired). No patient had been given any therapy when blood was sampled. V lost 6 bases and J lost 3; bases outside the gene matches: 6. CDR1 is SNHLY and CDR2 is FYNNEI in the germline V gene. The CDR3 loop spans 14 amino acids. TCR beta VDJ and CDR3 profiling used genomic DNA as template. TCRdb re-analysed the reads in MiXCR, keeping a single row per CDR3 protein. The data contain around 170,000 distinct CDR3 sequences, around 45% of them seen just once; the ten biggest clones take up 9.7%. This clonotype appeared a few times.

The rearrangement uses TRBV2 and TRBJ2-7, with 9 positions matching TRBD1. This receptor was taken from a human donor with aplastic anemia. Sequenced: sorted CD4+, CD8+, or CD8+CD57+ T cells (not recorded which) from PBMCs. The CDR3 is CASSLMGQGYEQYF. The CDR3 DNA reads TGTGCCAGCAGCCTGATGGGACAGGGCTACGAGCAGTACTTC.